These 29 T cell receptor beta chains originate from one sample sequenced in a study of OX40 agonist ivuxolimab in advanced cancers. Data came from immunoSEQ multiplex PCR; TCRdb stores just in-frame clones and leaves some out. Of about 65,000 clones in the sample, about nine tenths were seen once. The input for sequencing was CD4+ or CD8+ T cells sorted from blood, taken in a trial of the OX40 agonist ivuxolimab. These TCRs come from an adult with an advanced solid tumor such as melanoma, head and neck, liver or kidney cancer.

The rearrangement uses TRBV4-3 and TRBJ2-2, with 9 bases that match TRBD1. The CDR3 is made up of 17 amino acids. Germline V gene sequence: CDR1 LGHNA, CDR2 YSLEER. V was clipped by 0 bases and J by 2 bases; unmatched bases: 4. The CDR3 is CASSQDDRGANTGELFF. The CDR3, as DNA: TGCGCCAGCAGCCAAGATGACAGGGGGGCTAACACCGGGGAGCTGTTTTTT.

The genes are TRBV5-1 and TRBJ2-1; the match to TRBD2 covers 9 bases. This CDR3 has 17 amino acids. The junction had 7 bases not matched to a gene; V was cut back by 0 bases and J by 3 bases. CDR1 is SGHRS, CDR2 YFSETQ, per germline. DNA of the CDR3: TGCGCCAGCAGCTTGGTACTTAGCGGGGGCTTCTACAATGAGCAGTTCTTC. Protein: CASSLVLSGGFYNEQFF.

The chain uses TRBV10-2 and TRBJ2-5; D is undetermined. The CDR3 extends over 11 amino acids. Germline loops: CDR1 WSHSY, CDR2 SAAADI. Trimming took off 6 bases at V and 4 bases at J, with 6 bases between the two ends. The CDR3 sequence is CASRGSETQYF. The CDR3 DNA reads as TGCGCCAGCAGAGGGTCAGAGACCCAGTACTTC.

This chain connects TRBV5-1 to TRBJ2-3; D is possibly TRBD2 (5 bases). The V gene lost 5 bases and the J gene lost 6 bases, with 13 bases spanning the gap. Germline V CDR1 and CDR2: SGHRS, YFSETQ. The CDR3 sequence is 13 residues long. The CDR3 nucleotides read TGCGCCAGCAGGATCGCGGGTGAGGATACGCAGTATTTT. Translation gives CASRIAGEDTQYF.

J is TRBJ1-1 and V is TRBV5-5, with D uncertain. Germline CDR1 SGHKS, CDR2 YYEKEE (reference sequence). This CDR3 has 11 residues. V lost 1 base and J 10 bases, leaving 8 bases between the germline ends. Here the CDR3 DNA reads TGTGCCAGCAGCTTGACGGGAAGAGCTTTCTTT. Encoded protein: CASSLTGRAFF.

The rearrangement uses TRBV18 and TRBJ2-7; D possibly corresponds to TRBD1 (5 bases). The ends were cut back, 0 bases at V and 4 bases at J, with 10 bases in the middle. Germline V gene sequence: CDR1 KGHSH, CDR2 LQKENI. CDR3 size: 14 residues. The DNA for the CDR3 is TGTGCCAGCTCACCACCGGTTAGGGGATACGAGCAGTACTTC. Amino acid sequence: CASSPPVRGYEQYF.

The gene calls are TRBV5-4 and TRBJ2-3; 8 bases fit TRBD1. The CDR3 length is 17 residues. From germline, CDR1 is SGHNT and CDR2 YYREEE (reference sequence). V shed 3 bases, J shed 2 bases, and the junction held 11 bases outside the gene matches. CDR3 loop: CASSWAGGKGDTDTQYF. The CDR3 DNA sequence: TGTGCCAGCAGCTGGGCAGGGGGCAAAGGAGACACAGATACGCAGTATTTT. The full variable domain, with the rest looked up from reference TRBV5-4 and TRBJ2-3, is ETGVTQSPTHLIKTRGQQVTLRCSSQSGHNTVSWYQQALGQGPQFIFQYYREEENGRGNFPPRFSGLQFPNYSSELNVNALELDDSALYLCASSWAGGKGDTDTQYFGPGTRLTVL.

This chain links TRBV7-9 with TRBJ1-5; D is possibly TRBD1 (6 bases). Germline values: CDR1 SEHNR, CDR2 FQNEAQ (reference sequence). The CDR3 covers 14 residues. V shed 4 bases and J shed 0 bases, with 7 bases lying between them. CDR3: CASSSDSSNQPQHF. The CDR3 bases are TGTGCCAGCAGCTCGGACAGTAGCAATCAGCCCCAGCATTTT.

V is TRBV5-4 and J is TRBJ1-1, with 8 bases identical to TRBD1. This CDR3 contains 13 residues. From germline, CDR1 is SGHNT and CDR2 YYREEE (reference sequence). The CDR3 coding sequence is TGTGCTTTCGAGGACAGGGCGAACACTGAAGCTTTCTTT. Its translation: CAFEDRANTEAFF.

The rearrangement links TRBV5-4 to TRBJ1-2; D is uncertain. V lost 4 bases, J lost 8 bases, and 12 bases lay in between. Germline V CDR1 and CDR2: SGHNT, YYREEE (reference sequence). This CDR3 is built from 12 residues. The CDR3 DNA reads as TGTGCCAGCAGCAAAGAAGCAGCGGGCTACACCTTC. It translates to CASSKEAAGYTF. The full variable domain, rest sourced from reference TRBV5-4 and TRBJ1-2, is ETGVTQSPTHLIKTRGQQVTLRCSSQSGHNTVSWYQQALGQGPQFIFQYYREEENGRGNFPPRFSGLQFPNYSSELNVNALELDDSALYLCASSKEAAGYTFGSGTRLTVV.

This chain links TRBV4-1 with TRBJ2-1; TRBD2 aligns across 12 bases. Germline loops: CDR1 MGHRA, CDR2 YSYEKL. Trimming took 5 bases from V and 8 from J; bases not matched to a gene: 7. The length of the CDR3 is 15 residues. DNA of the CDR3: TGCGCCAGCAGCGATAGACTAGCGGGGGAGGATGAGCAGTTCTTC. Translation: CASSDRLAGEDEQFF.

This clone was found a few times. The rearrangement joins TRBV4-3 to TRBJ1-6; D unresolved. V gave up 0 bases and J gave up 9 bases, with 6 bases separating them. This CDR3 comprises 13 residues. Germline V CDR1 and CDR2: LGHNA, YSLEER. The CDR3 nucleotides are TGCGCCAGCAGCCAAGATAGCAGTTCACCCCTCCACTTT. It encodes CASSQDSSSPLHF.

The chain carries TRBV5-1 and TRBJ1-1, with unresolved D. From germline, CDR1 is SGHRS and CDR2 YFSETQ. This CDR3 contains 15 residues. V was shortened by 0 bases and J by 0 bases, with 9 bases between the two germline ends. The CDR3 DNA reads as TGCGCCAGCAGCTTGGAAGGGCGGATGAACACTGAAGCTTTCTTT. It specifies CASSLEGRMNTEAFF.

V and J are TRBV11-2 and TRBJ2-3; 7 bases line up with TRBD1. V was pared by 5 bases and J by 7 bases, with 12 bases of the junction left unmatched. Looked up from germline, CDR1 is SGHAT and CDR2 is FQNNGV. The CDR3 length is 15 residues. CDR3 sequence reads: CASSTLRDRKYTQYF. CDR3 sequence (DNA): TGTGCCAGCAGCACCCTCCGGGACAGAAAATATACGCAGTATTTT.

The sample holds one count of this clone. The chain is built from TRBV6-6 and TRBJ2-1; 7 nucleotides agree with TRBD1. Germline values: CDR1 MNHNY, CDR2 SVGAGI (reference sequence). V dropped 5 bases and J dropped 4; count of bases not matched to a gene: 5. The CDR3 is made up of 14 amino acids. The chain's CDR3 is CASSPRQGYNEQFF. The CDR3 nucleotides read TGTGCCAGCAGTCCCCGACAGGGATACAATGAGCAGTTCTTC.

The chain couples TRBV4-2 to TRBJ2-1; D is possibly TRBD2 (7 bases). Trimming cost V 2 bases and J 3 bases, with 17 bases left between them. The V gene's germline CDR1 is LGHNA and CDR2 YNFKEQ. This CDR3 is built from 17 residues. The DNA of the CDR3 is TGTGCCAGCAGCCAACCCCGGGCGGGGGCCGTCTACAATGAGCAGTTCTTC. This sequence encodes CASSQPRAGAVYNEQFF.

In DNA, the CDR3 is TGTGCCAGCAGCTTAGCCCCTAGCTCCAATGAGCAGTTCTTC. It encodes CASSLAPSSNEQFF. The chain couples TRBV7-6 to TRBJ2-1; maybe TRBD2 (5 bases). The CDR3 consists of 14 residues. Trimming cost V 0 bases and J 6 bases, with 9 bases left between them. Germline CDR1 is SGHVS and CDR2 is FNYEAQ. The variable domain in full, completed from reference TRBV7-6 and TRBJ2-1, reads GAGVSQSPRYKVTKRGQDVALRCDPISGHVSLYWYRQALGQGPEFLTYFNYEAQQDKSGLPNDRFSAERPEGSISTLTIQRTEQRDSAMYRCASSLAPSSNEQFFGPGTRLTVL.

V usage is TRBV27 and J usage is TRBJ1-1; 10 nucleotides line up with TRBD1. The CDR3 length is 17 residues. The V and J ends lost 6 bases and 1 base, in that order; junction bases with no gene match: 11. CDR1 and CDR2 from the germline V gene are MNHEY and SMNVEV (reference sequence). CDR3 in amino acids: CASRSRTGGVTNTEAFF. CDR3 nucleotides: TGTGCCAGCAGGTCTCGGACAGGGGGTGTTACGAACACTGAAGCTTTCTTT.

The CDR3 loop is CASRLQDSNNQPQHF. The CDR3, as DNA: TGTGCCAGCAGGTTACAGGACTCCAACAATCAGCCCCAGCATTTT. The chain uses TRBV6-1 and TRBJ1-5; the D gene is possibly TRBD1 (5 bases). V was pared by 6 bases and J by 3 bases, with 15 bases between. The CDR3 consists of 15 residues. Germline values: CDR1 MNHNS, CDR2 SASEGT.

The chain uses TRBV6-6 and TRBJ1-2; D not certain. Trimming left V 2 bases short and J 8 bases short, with 18 bases between. CDR3 length equals 15 residues. Germline loops: CDR1 MNHNY, CDR2 SVGAGI (reference sequence). CDR3 amino acids: CASSYADAGSVGYTF. The CDR3 DNA reads TGTGCCAGCAGTTACGCCGATGCGGGCTCGGTCGGCTACACCTTC.

This clone was detected once. The genes are TRBV6-1 and TRBJ1-5; tentatively, D is TRBD1 (5 bases). The CDR3 totals 13 residues. Germline V gene lookup returns CDR1 MNHNS and CDR2 SASEGT. Trimming stripped 4 bases from V and 5 bases from J, with 9 bases between. Written as DNA, the CDR3 is TGTGCCAGCAGTGTGGGGGGAGATCAGCCCCAGCATTTT. Translating it yields CASSVGGDQPQHF.

This chain joins TRBV30 and TRBJ2-1; D possibly corresponds to TRBD2 (6 bases). V shed 4 bases and J shed 0 bases, with 10 bases lying between them. The CDR3 has 14 residues. From germline, CDR1 is GTSNPN and CDR2 SVGIG (reference sequence). The CDR3 DNA follows: TGTGCCTGGACCGGGGGTAGCTCCTACAATGAGCAGTTCTTC. As protein: CAWTGGSSYNEQFF. Filled out from reference TRBV30 and TRBJ2-1, the complete variable domain reads SQTIHQWPATLVQPVGSPLSLECTVEGTSNPNLYWYRQAAGRGLQLLFYSVGIGQISSEVPQNLSASRPQDRQFILSSKKLLLSDSGFYLCAWTGGSSYNEQFFGPGTRLTVL.

This clone is a singleton in its sample. The chain employs TRBV7-3 and TRBJ1-6, with TRBD1 identical over 7 bases. Germline values: CDR1 SGHTA, CDR2 FQGTGA. The J segment lost 3 bases and the V segment lost 3 bases, leaving 11 bases of the junction unmatched. The CDR3 consists of 18 residues. CDR3 protein: CASSLWTGRFFYNSPLHF. Written as DNA, the CDR3 is TGTGCCAGCAGCTTGTGGACAGGTAGGTTTTTCTATAATTCACCCCTCCACTTT.

This sequence joins TRBV6-5 and TRBJ1-1; maybe TRBD1 (5 bases). Per the germline V gene, CDR1 is MNHEY and CDR2 is SVGAGI. The CDR3 consists of 15 residues. The V end lost 6 bases, the J end lost 0 bases, and 14 bases lay between the germline ends. CDR3 nucleotide sequence: TGTGCCAGCAGGAACAGGCGAATCATGAACACTGAAGCTTTCTTT. Its protein is CASRNRRIMNTEAFF.

The chain has TRBV5-1 and TRBJ1-1; no clear D. Trimming shortened V by 0 bases and J by 3 bases, and 0 bases separated the two germline ends. The CDR3 totals 11 residues. CDR1 and CDR2 (germline): SGHRS, YFSETQ. The CDR3 protein is CASSLDTEAFF. The CDR3 region has the DNA TGCGCCAGCAGCTTGGACACTGAAGCTTTCTTT.

The rearrangement uses TRBV10-3 and TRBJ1-6; possible D gene TRBD1, 6 bases. This CDR3 spans 14 amino acids. Germline V gene lookup returns CDR1 ENHRY and CDR2 SYGVKD. With 6 bases removed from V and 8 bases from J, the gap between germline ends came to 14 bases. The CDR3 is CAIRGRRGDSPLHF. The CDR3 DNA follows: TGTGCCATCAGGGGGCGAAGGGGGGATTCACCCCTCCACTTT.

This clone was found a few times. V and J are TRBV19 and TRBJ1-5; unclear D gene. The CDR3 runs 14 residues. V lost 7 bases and J 0 bases, leaving 10 bases between the germline ends. Germline CDR1 is LNHDA and CDR2 is SQIVND (reference sequence). This chain's CDR3 is CASTVIYSNQPQHF. In DNA, the CDR3 is TGTGCCAGTACAGTAATTTATAGCAATCAGCCCCAGCATTTT. Combining the CDR3 with reference TRBV19 and TRBJ1-5 gives the whole variable domain DGGITQSPKYLFRKEGQNVTLSCEQNLNHDAMYWYRQDPGQGLRLIYYSQIVNDFQKGDIAEGYSVSREKKESFPLTVTSAQKNPTAFYLCASTVIYSNQPQHFGDGTRLSIL.

The V and J genes are TRBV15 and TRBJ2-7, with a weak D call TRBD2 (6 bases). The germline CDR1 and CDR2 sequences are LNHNV and YYDKDF (reference sequence). The CDR3 length is 15 residues. V was pared by 6 bases and J by 3 bases, with 18 bases between. The CDR3 nucleotides read TGTGCCACCAGGGGATTTGACGGAGGGGACTACGAGCAGTACTTC. It yields the protein CATRGFDGGDYEQYF.

The chain couples TRBV29-1 to TRBJ2-5; no definite D call. CDR1 and CDR2 from the germline V gene are SQVTM and ANQGSEA. The V end lost 6 bases, the J end lost 4 bases, and 9 bases lay between the germline ends. This CDR3 is built from 11 residues. Here the CDR3 DNA reads TGCAGCGTCGGAACCTTAGAGACCCAGTACTTC. Translation gives CSVGTLETQYF.